This TCR beta chain was profiled in a study of cytomegalovirus exposure and HLA in healthy donors. General study points: Clonal expansion was found to be greater in HLA-associated TCR beta chains than in equally common others in a later analysis. Cytomegalovirus-associated TCR beta chains were listed, numbering 150 to 200.

Looked up from germline, CDR1 is SGHTA and CDR2 is FQGNSA. The CDR3 loop spans 12 amino acids. This PCR relied on a set of 60 Vbeta primers and 13 Jbeta primers. The data were produced by immunoSEQ multiplex PCR, yet TCRdb's version contains in-frame clones alone and is incomplete. Altogether 90,000 to 150,000 clones are present, 74% being singletons, with the ten largest covering roughly 11%. Regarding this clone: Its target is unknown.

This clonotype originated in a woman aged 50 to 60 in good health and CMV-seropositive. The rearrangement links TRBV7-2 to TRBJ1-1, with a possible D match to TRBD1 (5 bases). The sample consisted of PBMCs. Here the CDR3 DNA reads TGTGCTTCGGGGGGAAGGAACACTGAAGCTTTCTTT. Translation: CASGGRNTEAFF.